Sequencing of this T cell receptor (beta chain) was carried out in a study of cytomegalovirus exposure and HLA in healthy donors. Of note for this clone: Its antigen is still unknown.

V lost 3 bases to trimming and J lost 4 bases, with 15 bases between them. The CDR3 spans 14 residues. The germline V gene has CDR1 GTSNPN and CDR2 SVGIG (reference sequence). Study outcomes and limitations: TCR sequences were mostly rare, though some public TCRs occurred in many donors.

Among the roughly 120 subjects of the validation cohort, separate from the approximately 700-subject first cohort, were the donors. Assay used: immunoSEQ multiplex PCR; TCRdb lists only in-frame clones, some missing. Of 130,000 or so clones in the sample, approximately 87% were seen once. The chain employs TRBV30 and TRBJ1-2; a weak D match, TRBD1 (6 bases). Source material: PBMCs. This receptor was taken from a woman aged 25 to 45 in good health and CMV-seronegative. The CDR3 sequence: CAWSLDEGGYGYTF. CDR3 nucleotides: TGTGCCTGGAGCCTCGACGAAGGGGGCTATGGCTACACCTTC.